This T cell receptor beta chain comes out of a study of T cell responses to AZD1222 COVID-19 vaccine. Some clones are missing from TCRdb's copy, which holds only in-frame ones; the method was immunoSEQ multiplex PCR. The sample yields 70,000 or so clones, roughly 84% seen once. As to this clone: Its antigen is as yet unknown.

Trimming removed 4 bases at V and 4 bases at J, with 13 bases between. The length of the CDR3 is 13 residues. Germline lookup yields CDR1 GTSNPN and CDR2 SVGIG (reference sequence). Study-wide findings and caveats: Most donors were white British, females outnumbered males, and clonal diversity was possibly underestimated. Within unmutated variant regions lay the reported targets of nearly half of spike-specific TCRs. Increases in Spike-specific TCR breadth and depth were seen after two AZD1222 doses. With dominance at 160-218 and 743-854, vaccine-associated CD4 TCRs spanned spike.

The material was peripheral blood, obtained on day 0 of AZD1222 vaccination. The origin of this receptor is an adult in good health. V is TRBV30 and J is TRBJ1-2; tentative D call: TRBD1 (6 bases). CDR3 nucleotide sequence: TGTGCCTGGACTGGGGGCGAGGGCTATGGCTACACCTTC. Protein: CAWTGGEGYGYTF.